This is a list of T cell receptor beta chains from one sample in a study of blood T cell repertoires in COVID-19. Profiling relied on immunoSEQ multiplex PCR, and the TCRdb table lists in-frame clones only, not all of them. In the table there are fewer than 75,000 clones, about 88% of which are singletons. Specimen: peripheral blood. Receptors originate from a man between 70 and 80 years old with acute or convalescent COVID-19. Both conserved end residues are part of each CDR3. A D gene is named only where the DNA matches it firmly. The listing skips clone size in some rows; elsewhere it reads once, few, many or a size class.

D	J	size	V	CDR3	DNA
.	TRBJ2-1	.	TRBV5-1	CASSAGLQSYNEQFF	TGCGCCAGCAGCGCGGGACTTCAGTCCTACAATGAGCAGTTCTTC
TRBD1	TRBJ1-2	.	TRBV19	CASSTGGAYGYTF	TGTGCCAGTAGTACAGGGGGCGCGTATGGCTACACCTTC
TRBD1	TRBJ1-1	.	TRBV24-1	CATSGTDNTEAFF	TGTGCCACCAGCGGGACAGATAACACTGAAGCTTTCTTT
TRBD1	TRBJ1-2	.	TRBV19	CASSTPGTGARGYTF	TGTGCCAGTAGTACTCCCGGGACAGGGGCTCGCGGCTACACCTTC
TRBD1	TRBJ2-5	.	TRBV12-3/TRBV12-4	CASSLGTGKGYF	TGTGCCAGCAGTTTAGGGACAGGAAAAGGGTACTTC
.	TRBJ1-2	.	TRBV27	CASSLNIRGGRGYTF	TGTGCCAGCAGTTTAAATATCCGGGGGGGGAGAGGCTACACCTTC
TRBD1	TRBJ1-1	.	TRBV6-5	CAGGRDRGIWTEAFF	TGTGCCGGGGGACGGGACAGGGGTATTTGGACTGAAGCTTTCTTT
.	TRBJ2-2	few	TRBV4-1	CASSQVGAGQYTGELFF	TGCGCCAGCAGCCAAGTTGGGGCCGGACAGTACACCGGGGAGCTGTTTTTT
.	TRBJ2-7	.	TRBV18	CASSPAQGFEQYF	TGTGCCAGCTCGCCGGCACAGGGTTTCGAGCAGTACTTC
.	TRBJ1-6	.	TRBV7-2	CASSFTGYSPLHF	TGTGCCAGCAGCTTCACCGGGTATTCACCCCTCCACTTT
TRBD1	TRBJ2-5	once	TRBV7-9	CASHKGVAGGKETQYF	TGTGCCAGCCATAAAGGGGTCGCAGGGGGCAAAGAGACCCAGTACTTC
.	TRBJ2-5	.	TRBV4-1	CASSQDSYQARYQETQYF	TGCGCCAGCAGCCAGGATTCTTATCAGGCAAGGTACCAAGAGACCCAGTACTTC
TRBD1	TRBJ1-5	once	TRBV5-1	CASSPTGGYRDQPQHF	TGCGCCAGCAGCCCCACAGGGGGCTATCGAGATCAGCCCCAGCATTTT
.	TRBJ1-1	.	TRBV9	CASSVELDTEAFF	TGTGCCAGCAGCGTAGAATTAGACACTGAAGCTTTCTTT
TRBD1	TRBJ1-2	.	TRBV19	CATAPGQGRGDYGYTF	TGTGCCACCGCCCCGGGACAGGGAAGAGGGGACTATGGCTACACCTTC
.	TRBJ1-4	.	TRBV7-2	CASSSEEVRADHLEKLFF	TGTGCCAGCAGCTCAGAGGAGGTTAGGGCGGATCATTTGGAAAAACTGTTTTTT
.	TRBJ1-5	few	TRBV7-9	CASSSDTNQPQHF	TGTGCCAGCAGCTCCGACACCAATCAGCCCCAGCATTTT
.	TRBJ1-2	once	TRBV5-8	CASSPDIYGYTF	TGTGCCAGCAGCCCCGACATTTATGGCTACACCTTC
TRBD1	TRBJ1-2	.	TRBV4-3	CASSLGQGSYTF	TGCGCCAGCAGCCTAGGACAGGGGAGCTACACCTTC
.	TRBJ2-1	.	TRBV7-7	CASSHDRNNEQFF	TGTGCCAGCAGCCACGACAGGAACAATGAGCAGTTCTTC
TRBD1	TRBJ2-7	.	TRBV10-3	CAAEGQGMREQYF	TGTGCCGCCGAGGGACAGGGGATGAGGGAGCAGTACTTC
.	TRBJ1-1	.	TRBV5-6	CASSLRGRRTEAFF	TGTGCCAGCAGCTTGCGTGGGCGAAGGACTGAAGCTTTCTTT
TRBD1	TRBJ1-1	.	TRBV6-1	CASSEGGGGRYRAEAFF	TGTGCCAGCAGTGAAGGAGGGGGCGGACGGTATCGGGCTGAAGCTTTCTTT
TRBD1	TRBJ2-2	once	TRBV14	CASSQDLIKQGKWNTGELFF	TGTGCCAGCAGCCAAGATCTTATAAAACAGGGGAAGTGGAACACCGGGGAGCTGTTTTTT
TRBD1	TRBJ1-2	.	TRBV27	CASSSGGHGYTF	TGTGCCAGCAGTTCAGGGGGCCATGGCTACACCTTC
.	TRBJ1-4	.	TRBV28	CASSPGSTNEKLFF	TGTGCCAGCAGTCCAGGATCAACTAATGAAAAACTGTTTTTT
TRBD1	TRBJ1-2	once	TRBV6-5	CASSHQLTGDYGYTF	TGTGCCAGCAGCCACCAACTAACAGGGGACTATGGCTACACCTTC
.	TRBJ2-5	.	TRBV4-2	CASSQGGETQYF	TGTGCCAGCAGCCAAGGAGGGGAGACCCAGTACTTC
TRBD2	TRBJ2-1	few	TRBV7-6	CASSSGTNYNEQFF	TGTGCCAGCAGCAGCGGGACGAATTACAATGAGCAGTTCTTC
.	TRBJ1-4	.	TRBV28	CASSQGSGEKLFF	TGTGCCAGCAGTCAGGGGTCCGGTGAAAAACTGTTTTTT
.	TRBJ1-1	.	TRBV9	CASSVVEGGNTEAFF	TGTGCCAGCAGCGTAGTCGAGGGTGGGAACACTGAAGCTTTCTTT
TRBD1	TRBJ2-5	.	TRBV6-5	CASSPGTGGIETQYF	TGTGCCAGCAGTCCCGGGACAGGGGGCATAGAGACCCAGTACTTC
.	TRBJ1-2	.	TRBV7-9	CASSLSAGSYTF	TGTGCCAGCAGCTTATCGGCGGGCAGCTACACCTTC
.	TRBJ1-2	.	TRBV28	CASSQGYYGYTF	TGTGCCAGCAGTCAGGGCTACTATGGCTACACCTTC
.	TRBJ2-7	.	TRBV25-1	CASSEGVAQYF	TGTGCCAGCAGTGAAGGAGTCGCGCAGTACTTC
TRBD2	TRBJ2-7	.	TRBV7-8	CASSSGGALSEQYF	TGTGCCAGCAGCTCCGGGGGGGCGTTGAGCGAGCAGTACTTC
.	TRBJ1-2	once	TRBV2	CASSDEGRGYTF	TGTGCCAGCAGTGACGAGGGTCGTGGCTACACCTTC
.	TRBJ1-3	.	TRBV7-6	CASSSNRQTASSGNTIYF	TGTGCCAGCAGCTCGAACCGACAGACCGCAAGCTCTGGAAACACCATATATTTT
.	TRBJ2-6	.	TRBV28	CASSFGGPGANVLTF	TGTGCCAGCAGTTTCGGGGGGCCTGGGGCCAACGTCCTGACTTTC
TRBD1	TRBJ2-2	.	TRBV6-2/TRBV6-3	CASSYWGSQGAGELFF	TGTGCCAGCAGTTACTGGGGCTCACAGGGGGCCGGGGAGCTGTTTTTT
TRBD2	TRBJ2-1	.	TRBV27	CASSPLVAGFNEQFF	TGTGCCAGCAGCCCCTTGGTAGCGGGGTTCAATGAGCAGTTCTTC
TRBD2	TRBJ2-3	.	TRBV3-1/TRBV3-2	CASSPHSGGADTQYF	TGTGCCAGCAGCCCACACAGCGGGGGGGCGGATACGCAGTATTTT
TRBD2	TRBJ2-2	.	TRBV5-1	CASSTGLAGELFF	TGCGCCAGCAGCACAGGACTAGCCGGGGAGCTGTTTTTT
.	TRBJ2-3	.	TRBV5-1	CASSRGRGTDTQYF	TGCGCCAGCAGTAGGGGTAGAGGCACAGATACGCAGTATTTT